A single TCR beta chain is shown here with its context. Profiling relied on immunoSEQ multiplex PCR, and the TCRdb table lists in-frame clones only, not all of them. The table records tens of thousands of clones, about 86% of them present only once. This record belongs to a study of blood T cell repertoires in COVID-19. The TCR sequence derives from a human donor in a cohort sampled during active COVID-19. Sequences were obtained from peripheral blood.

This CDR3 is CASSWTIGETQYF. The CDR3 DNA sequence: TGTGCCAGCAGCTGGACTATTGGGGAGACCCAGTACTTC. This chain connects TRBV7-3 to TRBJ2-5; maybe TRBD2 (6 bases). Germline V gene data show CDR1 as SGHTA and CDR2 as FQGTGA. The CDR3 has 13 residues. V lost 4 bases, J lost 5 bases, and 11 bases lay in between.